One and the same sample provided the 16 T cell receptor beta chains below, sequenced in a study of neoadjuvant anti-PD-1 for oral cavity cancer. Sequenced by immunoSEQ multiplex PCR; TCRdb stores in-frame clones only, minus some. The table records 11,000 to 15,000 clones, roughly two thirds of them present only once. This material consisted of PBMCs, taken before nivolumab (anti-PD-1) treatment. The source of these receptors is a person aged 35 to 85 with oral cavity squamous cell carcinoma.

The CDR3 DNA follows: TGTGCCAGCAGCCCCCTTGGGGGCTCCTACAATGAGCAGTTCTTC. Translating gives CASSPLGGSYNEQFF. The chain combines TRBV5-8 with TRBJ2-1, with D possibly being TRBD1 or TRBD2 (5 bases each). The germline gives CDR1 SGHTS, CDR2 YDEGEE. Trimming removed 4 bases from V and 0 bases from J, with 11 bases in between. The CDR3 runs 15 residues.

The chain is built from TRBV6-6 and TRBJ2-1; D uncertain. Germline assignment: CDR1 MNHNY and CDR2 SVGAGI (reference sequence). V gave up 5 bases and J gave up 7 bases, with 12 bases separating them. The CDR3 runs 13 residues. In DNA form, the CDR3 reads TGTGCCAGCAGTAGGGATAGTTGGAATGAGCAGTTCTTC. It specifies CASSRDSWNEQFF.

This clone occurred a few times. The chain links TRBV11-3 to TRBJ2-2; the D is unclear. Trimming took off 1 base at V and 6 bases at J, with 9 bases between the two ends. The CDR3 is 14 residues long. Germline-derived CDR1 and CDR2 are SGHNT and YENEEA. CDR3 amino acids: CASSLVGGPGELFF. CDR3 nucleotides: TGTGCCAGCAGCTTAGTCGGCGGACCCGGGGAGCTGTTTTTT.

The genes are TRBV11-2 and TRBJ1-1; D gene ambiguous. Germline V lookup: CDR1 SGHAT, CDR2 FQNNGV. The CDR3 consists of 14 residues. Trimming took 1 base from V and 2 from J, leaving 8 bases between them. The CDR3 DNA reads TGTGCCAGCAGCTTAGGGCAGGTCAACACTGAAGCTTTCTTT. This encodes CASSLGQVNTEAFF.

The CDR3 DNA reads TGTGCCAGCATTCCCACCGGGGGGGCGAGCTCCTACGAGCAGTACTTC. Protein: CASIPTGGASSYEQYF. The rearrangement uses TRBV28 and TRBJ2-7; TRBD2 aligns across 8 bases. V lost 7 bases and J lost 0; bases outside the gene matches: 11. Germline CDR1 MDHEN, CDR2 SYDVKM. The CDR3 has 16 amino acids.

The chain couples TRBV6-4 to TRBJ1-6; no definite D call. Trimming shortened V by 3 bases and J by 6 bases, and 6 bases separated the two germline ends. The CDR3 extends over 13 amino acids. From germline, CDR1 is MRHNA and CDR2 SNTAGT. CDR3 loop: CASSEHINSPLHF. CDR3 nucleotide sequence: TGTGCCAGCAGTGAACATATTAATTCACCCCTCCACTTT.

The rearrangement uses TRBV10-3 and TRBJ2-1; the D gene is possibly TRBD1 (5 bases). This CDR3 comprises 14 residues. The V end was cut by 2 bases, the J end by 6 bases, with 11 bases between. Looked up from germline, CDR1 is ENHRY and CDR2 is SYGVKD. Here the CDR3 reads CAISEGQGSNEQFF. The CDR3 DNA reads as TGTGCCATCAGTGAGGGGCAGGGATCCAATGAGCAGTTCTTC.

V gene TRBV28 combines with J gene TRBJ1-4, with no clear D. Germline V gene lookup returns CDR1 MDHEN and CDR2 SYDVKM. This CDR3 has 13 residues. The V and J ends lost 7 bases and 2 bases respectively, with 8 bases between them. The CDR3 reads CASNTVTNEKLFF. In DNA form, the CDR3 reads TGTGCCAGCAATACAGTGACTAATGAAAAACTGTTTTTT. Full variable domain (rest looked up from reference TRBV28 and TRBJ1-4): DVKVTQSSRYLVKRTGEKVFLECVQDMDHENMFWYRQDPGLGLRLIYFSYDVKMKEKGDIPEGYSVSREKKERFSLILESASTNQTSMYLCASNTVTNEKLFFGSGTQLSVL.

The chain has TRBV2 and TRBJ1-2; D possibly corresponds to TRBD1 (5 bases). The CDR3 has 13 amino acids. Trimming shortened V by 7 bases and J by 6 bases, and 15 bases separated the two germline ends. CDR1 SNHLY and CDR2 FYNNEI come from the germline V gene. CDR3 loop: CASNVERGDGYTF. As DNA, the CDR3 is TGTGCCAGCAATGTCGAGCGGGGGGATGGCTACACCTTC.

The chain is built from TRBV7-8 and TRBJ1-2; D unclear. Germline V lookup: CDR1 SGHVS, CDR2 FQNEAQ. Trimming cost V 3 bases and J 8 bases, with 16 bases left between them. CDR3 size: 14 residues. The CDR3, as DNA: TGTGCCAGCAGCTTGCCCGGACGGTCCCAAGGCTACACCTTC. Translated: CASSLPGRSQGYTF.

The chain employs TRBV2 and TRBJ1-1, with D possibly matching TRBD1 (6 bases). This CDR3 contains 13 residues. Germline CDR1 and CDR2: SNHLY and FYNNEI. V gave up 2 bases and J gave up 5 bases, with 9 bases separating them. DNA for the CDR3: TGTGCCAGCAGTGAAAACAGGGTGACTGAAGCTTTCTTT. It is translated as CASSENRVTEAFF.

This chain uses TRBV5-4 with TRBJ2-7; 8 nucleotides match TRBD2. Germline CDR1 reads SGHNT; CDR2 reads YYREEE (reference sequence). The CDR3 runs to 15 residues. The ends lost 2 bases at V and 0 bases at J; junction bases unmatched: 4. CDR3 region: CASSLAGALSYEQYF. CDR3 in DNA: TGTGCCAGCAGCTTAGCGGGGGCCCTCTCCTACGAGCAGTACTTC.

The chain carries TRBV19 and TRBJ2-7; no clear D gene. CDR3 length: 14 residues. The V and J ends lost 3 bases and 0 bases respectively, with 9 bases between them. Germline assignment: CDR1 LNHDA and CDR2 SQIVND (reference sequence). CDR3: CASSIGRRSYEQYF. CDR3 DNA sequence: TGTGCCAGTAGTATCGGCAGGCGCTCCTACGAGCAGTACTTC.

This sequence joins TRBV6-5 and TRBJ2-7; the D gene is possibly TRBD1 (6 bases). The V and J ends lost 4 bases and 6 bases respectively, with 13 bases between them. The length of the CDR3 is 13 residues. Germline assignment: CDR1 MNHEY and CDR2 SVGAGI. The CDR3 DNA sequence: TGTGCCAGCAGTTCGGGACAATTTCTCGAGCAGTACTTC. Residues: CASSSGQFLEQYF.

The chain employs TRBV19 and TRBJ2-7; D remains unclear. The V gene lost 1 base and the J gene lost 2 bases, with 6 bases spanning the gap. Per germline, CDR1 LNHDA and CDR2 SQIVND (reference sequence). The CDR3 runs 13 residues. Written as DNA, the CDR3 is TGTGCCAGTAGTATAGGGACGGCCTACGAGCAGTACTTC. As protein: CASSIGTAYEQYF.

As concerns this clone: At the DNA level, this CDR3 is encoded by other sequences in the same sample as well. The rearrangement links TRBV5-1 to TRBJ2-7; weak D call: TRBD2 (5 bases). From germline, CDR1 is SGHRS and CDR2 YFSETQ. V lost 0 bases to trimming and J lost 6 bases, with 7 bases between them. The CDR3 extends over 12 amino acids. The CDR3 region has the DNA TGCGCCAGCAGCTTGGCTGGAGGCGAGCAGTACTTC. Its translation is CASSLAGGEQYF.